This TCR beta chain was captured by sequencing in a study of identical twins. This clonotype was counted ten times or more. A single record per CDR3 protein comes from TCRdb applying MiXCR to the 5' RACE reads. The sample comprises 550,000 to 700,000 distinct CDR3 sequences, around a tenth of which are singletons, and 2.5% to 3.5% rests with the top ten. Germline V gives CDR1 SGHTA, CDR2 FQGNSA. The CDR3 is 15 residues long. V was clipped by 2 bases and J by 0 bases, with 10 bases between them. These sequences were also reported in another study, on yellow fever vaccine responses in identical twins.

This TCR derives from a woman aged 18-29 years in good health. Sequencing was performed on PBMCs. The chain has TRBV7-2 and TRBJ1-2; D ambiguous. CDR3 sequence (DNA): TGTGCCAGCAGCTTACGGGAGAAGGCTAACTATGGCTACACCTTC. Its protein is CASSLREKANYGYTF. The variable domain in full, with the rest retrieved from reference TRBV7-2 and TRBJ1-2, is GAGVSQSPSNKVTEKGKDVELRCDPISGHTALYWYRQSLGQGLEFLIYFQGNSAPDKSGLPSDRFSAERTGGSVSTLTIQRTQQEDSAVYLCASSLREKANYGYTFGSGTRLTVV.